The subject of this entry is one T cell receptor beta chain. This clonotype was detected many times. Its antigen is unknown. No base quality information exists; no much larger clone differs at one position. These data originate in a study of T cells in Graves' hyperthyroidism and ophthalmopathy (dated by TCRdb to between 2017 and 2020). With regard to the full study: Peripheral blood was sampled at the time of initial diagnosis, prior to any treatment. Prospective prediction of ophthalmopathy was tested in an independent validation cohort of some 19 hyperthyroidism patients and some 17 patients who later progressed to ophthalmopathy. Thyroid tissue and blood T-cell repertoires from about six Graves' hyperthyroidism patients were also compared in the study. After blood sampling, hyperthyroidism patients were treated with methimazole at a starting dose of 30 mg daily, and ophthalmopathy patients were treated with high-dose intravenous methylprednisolone. A discovery cohort of roughly 100 patients, approximately 45 with Graves' ophthalmopathy and fewer than 65 with stable Graves' hyperthyroidism, was used to find distinguishing TCR V-J signatures. According to the paper, TCR Vbeta CDR3 sequencing was carried out on approximately 140 peripheral blood samples, which came from some 41 ophthalmopathy, under 80 hyperthyroidism and roughly 17 progressor patients. The roughly 90 discovery patients were divided at random into training and test sets in a 7:3 ratio. Overall study results and their limits: Ophthalmopathy was separated from stable hyperthyroidism by a 13 V-J signature model, with around 90% sensitivity and roughly 81% specificity obtained in cross-validation and 80%/75% obtained in testing. In validation, the model predicted progression to ophthalmopathy with approximately 69% sensitivity and over 72% specificity, a median of roughly seven months before onset. Sample size was not statistically predetermined, and investigators were not blinded to group allocation. Blood samples also contained most of the expanded thyroid clonotypes (frequency above 0.001), which suggests that blood repertoires may reflect thyroid immune responses.

Sequences MDHEN (CDR1) and SYDVKM (CDR2) are obtained from the germline V gene. V is pared back by 8 bases and J by 5 bases, with 17 bases lying between the germline termini. The CDR3 has 14 amino acids, counting the end cysteine and phenylalanine. The entry retains the CDR3 DNA only, 42 bases that are in frame from base 1. Ophthalmopathy patients had moderately to severely active disease, Clinical Activity Score of at least 3, NOSPECS grade of at least 4, and duration under 3 months. The study excluded patients with uncontrolled infections, other autoimmune diseases, pregnancy or lactation. Diagnoses were established on the basis of clinical symptoms, serum thyroxine and TRAb, thyroid ultrasound, and orbital computed tomography. PBMCs were separated from roughly 10 ml of fresh peripheral blood using Ficoll-Paque density gradient centrifugation. Total RNA was extracted using Trizol reagent, and RNA quality was assessed on an Agilent 2100 Bioanalyzer.

The TCR beta CDR3 regions were amplified from RNA transcripts. For the first round of RT-PCR on the TCR CDR3, the HTBI primer set was used together with the Qiagen OneStep RT-PCR kit. Libraries were constructed in a second round of multiplex PCR, after which size selection and purification were performed. Sequencing of the libraries was done on an Illumina HiSeq2000 using paired-end 100 bp reads. Per the source publication's procedure: SOAPnuke was used to process the raw data, with reads discarded if the reads contained adapters or uncalled bases, had a mean Phred below 15, or lacked an exact constant-primer or identifier match. High-quality paired reads were merged with COPE v1.2.5, and unique nucleotide sequences were defined as clonotypes. Clonotypes were aligned to IMGT TRBV, TRBD and TRBJ reference segments using MiTCR v1.1. The analysis included only V-J combinations with a frequency above 0.0001, which together covered more than 98% of the repertoires. A TCS score was defined as the ratio between F50 (clonal expansion) and ExV (chaos), using BLOSUM62-based TCRdist between CDR3 peptides within each V-J. Welch's t-statistics and random forest reduced just over 500 V-J features to fewer than 15, which were used in a naive Bayes classifier (R e1071). The public reads were reprocessed in TCRdb via fastp at Q25 and MiXCR, keeping in-frame beta chains. Entries are consolidated by CDR3 protein sequence, retaining the most common genes and DNA. TCRdb, not the authors, supplied the V and J calls. A total of 400,000 or so distinct CDR3 sequences appear in this sample, around 15% of them only once. The ten largest clonotypes hold about 20% of the sample.

The chain uses TRBV28 and TRBJ2-3; TRBD1 is a weak D gene call, 6 bases matching. Sequencing used blood. This clonotype originated in a woman in her twenties or thirties with Graves' ophthalmopathy. In nucleotide form, the sequence is TGTGCCAGCGGCCTGACAGGTTTTCTAGATACGCAGTATTTT. Its protein product is CASGLTGFLDTQYF.